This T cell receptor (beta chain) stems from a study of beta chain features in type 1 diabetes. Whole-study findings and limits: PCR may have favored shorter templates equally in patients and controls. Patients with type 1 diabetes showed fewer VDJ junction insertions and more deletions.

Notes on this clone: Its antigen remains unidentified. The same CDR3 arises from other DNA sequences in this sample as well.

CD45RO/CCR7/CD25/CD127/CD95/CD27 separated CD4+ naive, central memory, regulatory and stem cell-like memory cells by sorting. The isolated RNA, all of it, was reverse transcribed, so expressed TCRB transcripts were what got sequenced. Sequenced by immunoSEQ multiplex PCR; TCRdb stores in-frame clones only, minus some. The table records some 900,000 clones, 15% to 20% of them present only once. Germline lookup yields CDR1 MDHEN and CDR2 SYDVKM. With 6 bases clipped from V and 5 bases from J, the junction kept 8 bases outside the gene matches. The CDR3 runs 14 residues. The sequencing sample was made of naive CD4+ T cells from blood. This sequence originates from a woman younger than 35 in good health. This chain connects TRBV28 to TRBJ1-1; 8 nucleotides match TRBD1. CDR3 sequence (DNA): TGTGCCAGCAGCCTTGGACAGGGTGGAACTGAAGCTTTCTTT. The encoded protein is CASSLGQGGTEAFF.